Shown below are 7 T cell receptor beta chains from a single sample sequenced in a study of blood T cell repertoires in COVID-19. The assay was immunoSEQ multiplex PCR, and TCRdb's table has in-frame clones only and misses some. This sample has a few hundred thousand clones, with about 88% found just once. Sequencing was performed on PBMCs or T cells enriched from blood (not recorded which). Receptors originate from a woman aged 25 to 45 who had been exposed to COVID-19.

The rearrangement uses TRBV11-2 and TRBJ2-5, with a weak D call TRBD2 (6 bases). The CDR3 covers 14 residues. V lost 2 bases, J lost 5 bases, and 12 bases lay in between. Germline V gene lookup returns CDR1 SGHAT and CDR2 FQNNGV. The CDR3 coding sequence is TGTGCCAGCAGCTTAAACGCAGGAGGGGAGACCCAGTACTTC. Protein product: CASSLNAGGETQYF. Combining the CDR3 with reference TRBV11-2 and TRBJ2-5 gives the whole variable domain EAGVAQSPRYKIIEKRQSVAFWCNPISGHATLYWYQQILGQGPKLLIQFQNNGVVDDSQLPKDRFSAERLKGVDSTLKIQPAKLEDSAVYLCASSLNAGGETQYFGPGTRLLVL.

V and J are TRBV3-1 (or the pseudogene TRBV3-2) and TRBJ2-3; 7 positions agree with TRBD2. CDR3 length: 15 residues. J was trimmed by 6 bases and V by 2 bases; bases with no gene match: 8. CDR1 is LGHDT, CDR2 YNNKEL, per germline (reference sequence). CDR3 region: CASSQMLAAQDTQYF. The CDR3 DNA is TGTGCCAGCAGCCAAATGCTAGCGGCCCAGGATACGCAGTATTTT.

This chain joins TRBV18 and TRBJ2-7; D ambiguous. The germline V and J ends were trimmed by 2 bases and 5 bases, with 4 bases remaining between them. The CDR3 extends over 11 amino acids. Per the germline V gene, CDR1 is KGHSH and CDR2 is LQKENI. The CDR3 nucleotides are TGTGCCAGCTCACCAGTCAACGAGCAGTACTTC. Encoded protein: CASSPVNEQYF.

The chain recombines TRBV6-5 with TRBJ2-1, with a weak D call TRBD2 (5 bases). This CDR3 has 15 residues. Trimming took off 2 bases at V and 0 bases at J, with 8 bases between the two ends. Germline V gene lookup returns CDR1 MNHEY and CDR2 SVGAGI. The chain's CDR3 is CASSYKGVSYNEQFF. The CDR3 DNA sequence: TGTGCCAGCAGTTACAAGGGAGTCTCCTACAATGAGCAGTTCTTC.

This clone was counted a few times. The V call is TRBV6-5, the J call TRBJ2-7; perhaps TRBD1 as D (5 bases). V lost 7 bases, J lost 0 bases, and 16 bases lay in between. The CDR3 spans 15 residues. Germline CDR1 reads MNHEY; CDR2 reads SVGAGI. The CDR3 DNA follows: TGTGCCAGCACGACGTGGACACAGAGCTCCTACGAGCAGTACTTC. Translated: CASTTWTQSSYEQYF.

This chain connects TRBV9 to TRBJ1-5; tentatively, D is TRBD1 (5 bases). The CDR3 runs to 15 residues. Trimming cost V 0 bases and J 7 bases, with 14 bases left between them. Germline assignment: CDR1 SGDLS and CDR2 YYNGEE. The CDR3 nucleotides are TGTGCCAGCAGCGTAGAGTCAGGGCGAGGCCAGCCCCAGCATTTT. Its protein product is CASSVESGRGQPQHF.

The chain combines TRBV7-9 with TRBJ1-1; TRBD1 is a possible D gene (5 bases). CDR3 length: 15 residues. V was trimmed by 8 bases and J by 3 bases, leaving 19 bases between them. CDR1 and CDR2 from the germline V gene are SEHNR and FQNEAQ (reference sequence). For the CDR3, the DNA is TGTGCCAGCCGAAATGCTATACCGGGGGACACTGAAGCTTTCTTT. Protein sequence: CASRNAIPGDTEAFF. The full variable domain, completed using reference TRBV7-9 and TRBJ1-1, is DTGVSQNPRHKITKRGQNVTFRCDPISEHNRLYWYRQTLGQGPEFLTYFQNEAQLEKSRLLSDRFSAERPKGSFSTLEIQRTEQGDSAMYLCASRNAIPGDTEAFFGQGTRLTVV.